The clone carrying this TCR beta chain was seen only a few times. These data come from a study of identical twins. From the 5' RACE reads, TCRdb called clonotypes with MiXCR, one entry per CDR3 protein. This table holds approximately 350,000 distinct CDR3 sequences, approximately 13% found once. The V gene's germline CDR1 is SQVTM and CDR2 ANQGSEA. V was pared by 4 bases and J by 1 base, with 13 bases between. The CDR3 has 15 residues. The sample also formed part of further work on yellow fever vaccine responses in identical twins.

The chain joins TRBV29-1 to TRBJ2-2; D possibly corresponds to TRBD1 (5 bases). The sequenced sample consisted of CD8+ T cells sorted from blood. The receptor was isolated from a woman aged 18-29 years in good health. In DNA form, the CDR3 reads TGCAGCGTTGGTTTCGGACACCAGAACACCGGGGAGCTGTTTTTT. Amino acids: CSVGFGHQNTGELFF.